These 18 T cell receptor beta chains were all obtained from the same sample, sequenced in a study of response to subunit inactivated influenza vaccine. MiXCR, run by TCRdb on the RT-PCR reads, gives a single entry per CDR3 protein. The sample records about 190,000 distinct CDR3 sequences, approximately 14% being singletons. This sample comprised CD8+ T cells sorted from PBMCs, obtained around 5 days after vaccination. The receptor source for this set is a man in his fifties who received an inactivated influenza vaccine.

The chain joins TRBV3-1 to TRBJ2-7; D is perhaps TRBD1 or TRBD2 (5 bases each). Trimming shortened V by 5 bases and J by 2 bases, and 16 bases separated the two germline ends. The CDR3 sequence is 15 residues long. The germline V gene has CDR1 LGHDT and CDR2 YNNKEL (reference sequence). CDR3 coding DNA: TGTGCCAGCAGCGTCCTCGTGGGGACCACCTACGAGCAGTACTTC. It translates to CASSVLVGTTYEQYF.

The chain recombines TRBV28 with TRBJ2-5, with TRBD2 as a possible D gene (5 bases). There are 12 residues in the CDR3. Germline CDR1 MDHEN, CDR2 SYDVKM. Trimming shortened V by 6 bases and J by 5 bases, and 10 bases separated the two germline ends. CDR3 sequence reads: CASRRVGETQYF. The CDR3 bases are TGTGCCAGCAGGCGGGTCGGGGAGACCCAGTACTTC.

V gene TRBV10-1 combines with J gene TRBJ2-5; no reliable D call. Germline V gene sequence: CDR1 WNHNN, CDR2 SYGVQD (reference sequence). The CDR3 is made up of 13 amino acids. V lost 3 bases to trimming and J lost 1 base, with 6 bases between them. Here the CDR3 DNA reads TGCGCCAGCAGTGAACGGTTCCAAGAGACCCAGTACTTC. This codes for CASSERFQETQYF.

The chain recombines TRBV6-5 with TRBJ1-2; 7 positions agree with TRBD1. CDR1 is MNHEY, CDR2 SVGAGI, per germline. The trim removed 4 bases at V and 0 bases at J, leaving 11 bases unmatched. The CDR3 contains 17 residues. The CDR3 protein is CASSWRGGGPTNYGYTF. Written as DNA, the CDR3 is TGTGCCAGCAGTTGGAGGGGAGGGGGCCCAACTAACTATGGCTACACCTTC.

This clonotype was picked up many times. The chain has TRBV9 and TRBJ2-1; possibly TRBD1 for D (6 bases). CDR1 is SGDLS, CDR2 YYNGEE, per germline. With 3 bases removed from V and 2 bases from J, the gap between germline ends came to 12 bases. The CDR3 has 15 residues. The CDR3 reads CASSASGTPYNEQFF. In nucleotides, the CDR3 is TGTGCCAGCAGCGCCTCCGGGACACCCTACAATGAGCAGTTCTTC.

This clonotype showed up many times. V is TRBV5-1 and J is TRBJ2-1; D is possibly TRBD2 (5 bases). V lost 5 bases to trimming and J lost 5 bases, with 11 bases between them. The CDR3 covers 13 residues. Germline V gene lookup returns CDR1 SGHRS and CDR2 YFSETQ. The CDR3 DNA follows: TGCGCCAGCAGTCCCGGGAACCACAATGAGCAGTTCTTC. Protein: CASSPGNHNEQFF. Full variable domain (rest looked up from reference TRBV5-1 and TRBJ2-1): KAGVTQTPRYLIKTRGQQVTLSCSPISGHRSVSWYQQTPGQGLQFLFEYFSETQRNKGNFPGRFSGRQFSNSRSEMNVSTLELGDSALYLCASSPGNHNEQFFGPGTRLTVL.

This clonotype is labeled medium-sized. The chain employs TRBV24-1 and TRBJ1-5; the D gene is possibly TRBD1 (5 bases). Germline V gene data show CDR1 as KGHDR and CDR2 as SFDVKD. V lost 2 bases to trimming and J lost 5 bases, with 9 bases between them. The CDR3 is 14 amino acids. In nucleotides, the CDR3 is TGTGCCACCAGTGATTCCGACAGCGATCAGCCCCAGCATTTT. It yields the protein CATSDSDSDQPQHF.

The chain joins TRBV7-9 to TRBJ2-1; TRBD1 is a possible D gene (5 bases). The CDR3 is 16 amino acids. CDR1 SEHNR and CDR2 FQNEAQ come from the germline V gene (reference sequence). V was cut by 0 bases and J by 5 bases, with 14 bases left in between. The DNA of the CDR3 is TGTGCCAGCAGCTTAGCTTTCAGGGTAGGGAACAATGAGCAGTTCTTC. This translates into CASSLAFRVGNNEQFF.

J is TRBJ2-5 and V is TRBV28; 8 bases are a match to TRBD2. Trimming cost V 2 bases and J 6 bases; bases outside gene matches: 14. This CDR3 is 17 amino acids long. Per germline, CDR1 MDHEN and CDR2 SYDVKM. The chain's CDR3 is CASSLVVGGVPLKTQYF. The CDR3 DNA reads as TGTGCCAGCAGTTTAGTGGTCGGGGGGGTCCCCCTAAAGACCCAGTACTTC.

This clonotype was seen only a few times. J is TRBJ2-5 and V is TRBV27; 7 nucleotides agree with TRBD2. With V trimmed by 7 bases and J by 2 bases, 13 bases remained unmatched. The CDR3 consists of 16 residues. CDR1 and CDR2 (germline): MNHEY, SMNVEV (reference sequence). CDR3 DNA sequence: TGTGCCAGCACCCACTTGCCGGGGAGGGCTCAAGAGACCCAGTACTTC. Protein: CASTHLPGRAQETQYF.

CDR3 in DNA: TGTGCCAGCAGCTTAGTTGGGCTAGCGGGTGAAGAGACCCAGTACTTC. Its protein is CASSLVGLAGEETQYF. The rearrangement links TRBV7-9 to TRBJ2-5, with 8 bases identical to TRBD2. Germline V CDR1 and CDR2: SEHNR, FQNEAQ (reference sequence). The V segment lost 1 base and the J segment 3 bases; nucleotides outside the gene matches: 7. The CDR3 sequence is 16 residues long.

A few counts support this clonotype. Written as DNA, the CDR3 is TGTGCCAGCAGTTTGGGTCCCCAGGGAGAGCAGTACTTC. It encodes CASSLGPQGEQYF. The V and J genes are TRBV27 and TRBJ2-7; D is possibly TRBD1 (5 bases). Deletions cut 3 bases from V and 7 bases from J, with 13 bases between. CDR3 length: 13 residues. CDR1 is MNHEY, CDR2 SMNVEV, per germline (reference sequence).

The chain uses TRBV27 and TRBJ2-7; TRBD1 is a possible D gene (6 bases). Trimming took 1 base from V and 7 from J, leaving 20 bases between them. This CDR3 comprises 16 residues. Germline V gene data show CDR1 as MNHEY and CDR2 as SMNVEV (reference sequence). CDR3 nucleotides: TGTGCCAGCAGTTTATTCCCCGGAGACAGGATGGGAGAGCAGTACTTC. This translates into CASSLFPGDRMGEQYF.

This clonotype was seen ten or more times. The chain links TRBV28 to TRBJ2-1; D is ambiguous. The V gene lost 2 bases and the J gene lost 10 bases, with 15 bases spanning the gap. Looked up from germline, CDR1 is MDHEN and CDR2 is SYDVKM. The CDR3 spans 14 residues. CDR3: CASSLAPPGWEQFF. CDR3 nucleotides: TGTGCCAGCAGTTTAGCCCCCCCCGGGTGGGAGCAGTTCTTC. Drawing the rest from reference TRBV28 and TRBJ2-1, the complete variable domain is DVKVTQSSRYLVKRTGEKVFLECVQDMDHENMFWYRQDPGLGLRLIYFSYDVKMKEKGDIPEGYSVSREKKERFSLILESASTNQTSMYLCASSLAPPGWEQFFGPGTRLTVL.

The CDR3: CASSLTGGRNIQYF. CDR3 DNA sequence: TGTGCCAGCAGCTTAACCGGGGGCAGAAACATTCAGTACTTC. The genes are TRBV7-9 and TRBJ2-4; D tentatively fits TRBD1 or TRBD2 (6 bases each). V was shortened by 2 bases and J by 6 bases, with 11 bases between the two germline ends. The CDR3 has 14 residues. Per the germline V gene, CDR1 is SEHNR and CDR2 is FQNEAQ (reference sequence).

This chain joins TRBV29-1 and TRBJ1-3; no firm D call. With 7 bases removed from V and 3 bases from J, the gap between germline ends came to 7 bases. The CDR3 sequence is 11 residues long. The germline V gene encodes CDR1 SQVTM and CDR2 ANQGSEA. The CDR3 loop reads CSGRGGNTIYF. DNA for the CDR3: TGCAGCGGGCGGGGTGGAAACACCATATATTTT.

In this sample, this clonotype turned up a few times. The J gene is TRBJ2-7, the V gene TRBV7-2; possible D gene TRBD1, 5 bases. The CDR3 totals 15 residues. Trimming shortened V by 2 bases and J by 7 bases, and 18 bases separated the two germline ends. Germline CDR1 is SGHTA and CDR2 is FQGNSA. The CDR3: CASSLFPGKAWEQYF. CDR3 DNA sequence: TGTGCCAGCAGCTTATTCCCAGGGAAGGCTTGGGAGCAGTACTTC.

The rearrangement links TRBV7-9 to TRBJ2-7; 8 bases align to TRBD2. Germline-derived CDR1 and CDR2 are SEHNR and FQNEAQ (reference sequence). The CDR3 runs to 16 residues. The junction had 12 bases not matched to a gene; V was cut back by 5 bases and J by 3 bases. In DNA form, the CDR3 reads TGTGCCAGCAGCCCAGGGACTAGGTCAAAAGACTACGAGCAGTACTTC. Protein product: CASSPGTRSKDYEQYF.